This note documents a single T cell receptor (beta chain) sequence. This record comes from a study of technical replicates of blood from a handful of donors. Method: immunoSEQ multiplex PCR; TCRdb's copy keeps in-frame clones and lacks some. The table records tens of thousands of clones, 91% of them present only once. This CDR3 is built from 15 residues. Germline V gives CDR1 MNHEY, CDR2 SMNVEV (reference sequence). V was pared by 8 bases and J by 12 bases, with 26 bases between. The origin of this receptor is a human donor in good health. Some clones in this sample may be carry-over from other donors' samples. The rearrangement joins TRBV27 to TRBJ2-1; the D gene is possibly TRBD1 (6 bases). The material sequenced was T cells isolated from PBMCs. The DNA for the CDR3 is TGTGCCAGCGAAGGGTTAGGGGGAGACGATAGGCGGCAGTTCTTC. Protein sequence: CASEGLGGDDRRQFF.